This TCR beta chain stems from a study of T cells after yellow fever vaccination. The CDR3 is 13 residues long. V was pared by 3 bases and J by 11 bases, with 14 bases between. Via MiXCR, TCRdb re-called the 5' RACE reads, giving one row per CDR3 protein. Of 150,000 to 200,000 distinct CDR3 sequences listed, approximately 10% were seen once; the top ten hold under 40%. This clonotype was observed at least ten times. The source of this sequence is a man aged 18 to 29 who received the YFV17D yellow fever vaccine. The chain links TRBV12-3 or TRBV12-4 to TRBJ2-1, with D tentatively TRBD1 or TRBD2 (5 bases each). Sequencing was performed on CD8+ T cells sorted from PBMCs, taken 45 days after the yellow fever booster vaccination. This CDR3 reads CASSFGAAGQQFF. The CDR3 DNA is TGTGCCAGCAGTTTCGGGGCGGCAGGGCAGCAGTTCTTC.